Given below is one T cell receptor (beta chain) in context. Treatment in this sample: preoperative locoregional IRX-2 cytokine immunotherapy. Preoperative locoregional IRX-2 cytokine immunotherapy was tested in the phase Ib source study. This sample is part of a study of preoperative IRX-2 immunotherapy in early breast cancer. Some clones are missing from TCRdb's copy, which holds only in-frame ones; the method was immunoSEQ multiplex PCR. The sample carries thousands of clones, around three quarters recorded once. The germline V gene encodes CDR1 SGHRS and CDR2 YFSETQ. V shed 4 bases and J shed 3 bases, with 13 bases lying between them. The CDR3 covers 15 residues.

This receptor was identified in a human donor with breast cancer. V is TRBV5-1 and J is TRBJ1-4; possibly TRBD1 for D (6 bases). Here the sequenced sample was tumor tissue, taken after IRX-2 immunotherapy. The CDR3 sequence is CASSGTTGSNEKLFF. In DNA, the CDR3 is TGCGCCAGCAGCGGGACGACAGGTTCTAATGAAAAACTGTTTTTT.